A single sample gave rise to the 30 T cell receptor beta chains below, sequenced in a study of T cells in localized non-small cell lung cancer. TCRdb's table, derived via immunoSEQ multiplex PCR, lists solely in-frame clones and lacks some. Of 20,000 to 30,000 clones in the sample, 75% to 85% were seen once. Sample: peripheral blood, taken before any cancer treatment. The receptors here all came from a woman aged 40 to 75 with stage I lung adenocarcinoma.

The chain employs TRBV5-4 and TRBJ1-6; D perhaps matches TRBD1 (6 bases). Trimming removed 1 base from V and 8 bases from J, with 16 bases in between. Germline V gives CDR1 SGHNT, CDR2 YYREEE (reference sequence). The CDR3 is 16 amino acids. CDR3 loop: CASSLSVGQGYSPLHF. The CDR3 DNA follows: TGTGCCAGCAGCTTGAGTGTGGGGCAGGGGTATTCACCCCTCCACTTT.

The chain carries TRBV27 and TRBJ2-1; 7 nucleotides align to TRBD2. V lost 2 bases and J lost 6; bases outside the gene matches: 10. This CDR3 contains 16 residues. Germline V gene lookup returns CDR1 MNHEY and CDR2 SMNVEV (reference sequence). Written as DNA, the CDR3 is TGTGCCAGCAGTTTACTGGGAGCGGGGAGGGGCAATGAGCAGTTCTTC. It codes for CASSLLGAGRGNEQFF.

The chain uses TRBV9 and TRBJ1-2; D is uncertain. Germline lookup yields CDR1 SGDLS and CDR2 YYNGEE. The CDR3 extends over 16 amino acids. The V end was cut by 0 bases, the J end by 3 bases, with 15 bases between. The CDR3 DNA reads TGTGCCAGCAGCGTAGGTGCCGGGGAATACGACTATGGCTACACCTTC. Its protein product is CASSVGAGEYDYGYTF.

CDR3: CASSESKAETFF. CDR3 nucleotide sequence: TGCGCCAGCAGTGAGTCGAAGGCCGAGACTTTCTTT. The rearrangement uses TRBV10-1 and TRBJ1-1, with unresolved D. Germline CDR1 WNHNN, CDR2 SYGVQD (reference sequence). The CDR3 consists of 12 residues. Trimming pared 0 bases from V and 12 bases from J, leaving 11 bases between.

The chain carries TRBV7-2 and TRBJ2-2, with D possibly matching TRBD2 (5 bases). The length of the CDR3 is 14 residues. Germline assignment: CDR1 SGHTA and CDR2 FQGNSA. V lost 5 bases and J 4 bases, leaving 11 bases between the germline ends. The CDR3 reads CASSPTAGTGELFF. CDR3 nucleotides: TGTGCCAGCAGCCCCACGGCGGGCACCGGGGAGCTGTTTTTT.

This clone was recorded only once. The chain combines TRBV4-1 with TRBJ2-7; tentative D call: TRBD2 (6 bases). Germline loops: CDR1 MGHRA, CDR2 YSYEKL. This CDR3 spans 14 amino acids. V lost 4 bases, J lost 4 bases, and 14 bases lay in between. CDR3 region: CASSPRWGEYEQYF. In nucleotides, the CDR3 is TGCGCCAGCAGCCCCCGGTGGGGGGAGTACGAGCAGTACTTC.

The chain couples TRBV19 to TRBJ2-1; 7 bases agree with TRBD1. Trimming at V came to 4 bases and at J to 4 bases, leaving 13 bases not matched to a gene. This CDR3 spans 17 amino acids. Germline V gives CDR1 LNHDA, CDR2 SQIVND (reference sequence). In DNA form, the CDR3 reads TGTGCCAGTAGTACAAATAAGGGACAGACACCATACAATGAGCAGTTCTTC. Translated: CASSTNKGQTPYNEQFF.

This rearrangement joins TRBV18 to TRBJ2-3, with 7 bases lining up with TRBD2. CDR3 length equals 14 residues. J was trimmed by 4 bases and V by 0 bases; bases with no gene match: 1. From germline, CDR1 is KGHSH and CDR2 LQKENI. For the CDR3, the DNA is TGTGCCAGCTCACCACCGGCGGGGGCAGATACGCAGTATTTT. This codes for CASSPPAGADTQYF.

The chain uses TRBV9 and TRBJ2-7; TRBD1 aligns across 8 bases. Trimming took 4 bases from V and 6 from J; bases not matched to a gene: 3. The CDR3 contains 12 residues. The V gene's germline CDR1 is SGDLS and CDR2 YYNGEE. CDR3 nucleotides: TGTGCCAGCAGCCGGACAGGGCCCGAGCAGTACTTC. Its translation is CASSRTGPEQYF.

This rearrangement joins TRBV19 to TRBJ1-3; D is undetermined. This CDR3 spans 14 amino acids. Looked up from germline, CDR1 is LNHDA and CDR2 is SQIVND (reference sequence). V dropped 3 bases and J dropped 5 bases, with 11 bases sitting between them. The CDR3 sequence is CASSIRTTRNTIYF. The CDR3 DNA is TGTGCCAGTAGTATTCGTACTACGAGAAACACCATATATTTT. The complete variable domain, with remaining parts taken from reference TRBV19 and TRBJ1-3, reads DGGITQSPKYLFRKEGQNVTLSCEQNLNHDAMYWYRQDPGQGLRLIYYSQIVNDFQKGDIAEGYSVSREKKESFPLTVTSAQKNPTAFYLCASSIRTTRNTIYFGEGSWLTVV.

This clone was recorded once. The rearrangement uses TRBV2 and TRBJ2-1; TRBD2 aligns across 11 bases. Germline CDR1 is SNHLY and CDR2 is FYNNEI. The V and J ends lost 4 bases and 4 bases, in that order; junction bases with no gene match: 3. This CDR3 comprises 15 residues. The chain's CDR3 is CASSGLAGLYNEQFF. CDR3 coding DNA: TGTGCCAGCAGTGGACTAGCGGGGCTGTACAATGAGCAGTTCTTC.

The chain has TRBV30 and TRBJ2-5; TRBD2 aligns across 8 bases. CDR1 and CDR2 from the germline V gene are GTSNPN and SVGIG (reference sequence). The trim removed 4 bases at V and 3 bases at J, leaving 7 bases unmatched. This CDR3 spans 14 amino acids. For the CDR3, the DNA is TGTGCCTGGACCACCTCGACTAGCGAAGAGACCCAGTACTTC. This gives the protein CAWTTSTSEETQYF.

V usage is TRBV7-2 and J usage is TRBJ1-5; 7 nucleotides align to TRBD1. Germline values: CDR1 SGHTA, CDR2 FQGNSA. V lost 5 bases and J lost 7; bases outside the gene matches: 11. The CDR3 has 15 amino acids. The CDR3 region is CASSPQGTGVQPQHF. The CDR3, as DNA: TGTGCCAGCAGCCCCCAGGGCACAGGGGTCCAGCCCCAGCATTTT.

CDR3 loop: CASSFNTNYGYTF. CDR3 DNA: TGTGCCAGCAGTTTTAACACTAACTATGGCTACACCTTC. This rearrangement joins TRBV27 to TRBJ1-2; D ambiguous. The CDR3 sequence is 13 residues long. V shed 3 bases and J shed 0 bases, with 5 bases lying between them. Per germline, CDR1 MNHEY and CDR2 SMNVEV (reference sequence).

This clone was recorded a few times. The genes are TRBV11-3 and TRBJ2-4, with D possibly TRBD2 on 6 matching bases. CDR1 SGHNT and CDR2 YENEEA come from the germline V gene. Trimming pared 1 base from V and 7 bases from J, leaving 11 bases between. There are 14 residues in the CDR3. CDR3 DNA: TGTGCCAGCAGCTTAGGGGGGGACCGGAACATTCAGTACTTC. Translated, it gives CASSLGGDRNIQYF.

The chain uses TRBV7-7 and TRBJ1-5, with D maybe TRBD1 (5 bases). Germline V gene sequence: CDR1 SSHAT, CDR2 FNYEAQ (reference sequence). The CDR3 is 16 residues long. V lost 5 bases and J lost 1, with 15 bases in between. CDR3 nucleotide sequence: TGTGCCAGCAGCCCGGTAGGCAGGGCGAGCAATCAGCCCCAGCATTTT. The encoded protein is CASSPVGRASNQPQHF.

The chain employs TRBV28 and TRBJ1-2; TRBD1 matches at 8 bases. With V trimmed by 2 bases and J by 7 bases, 15 bases remained unmatched. The CDR3 length is 17 residues. Germline CDR1 is MDHEN and CDR2 is SYDVKM. The DNA of the CDR3 is TGTGCCAGCAGTTTACCCGTGACAGGGGCCCCCGTGGGTGGCTACACCTTC. It codes for CASSLPVTGAPVGGYTF.

J is TRBJ2-7 and V is TRBV6-6; D not resolved. Germline V gene sequence: CDR1 MNHNY, CDR2 SVGAGI (reference sequence). V was cut by 8 bases and J by 2 bases, with 10 bases left in between. The CDR3 has 12 residues. The CDR3 here is CASGSLPYEQYF. In DNA form, the CDR3 reads TGTGCCAGCGGGTCCCTACCCTACGAGCAGTACTTC.

V usage is TRBV19 and J usage is TRBJ1-5; possibly TRBD1 for D (6 bases). CDR1 and CDR2 from the germline V gene are LNHDA and SQIVND (reference sequence). The CDR3 totals 17 residues. V was pared by 2 bases and J by 0 bases, with 14 bases between. The CDR3 DNA reads as TGTGCCAGTAGTATATATGGGGGGCAGTATAGCAATCAGCCCCAGCATTTT. Residues: CASSIYGGQYSNQPQHF. Full variable domain (remainder filled in from reference TRBV19 and TRBJ1-5): DGGITQSPKYLFRKEGQNVTLSCEQNLNHDAMYWYRQDPGQGLRLIYYSQIVNDFQKGDIAEGYSVSREKKESFPLTVTSAQKNPTAFYLCASSIYGGQYSNQPQHFGDGTRLSIL.

The rearrangement links TRBV7-8 to TRBJ2-1; the D gene is possibly TRBD2 (6 bases). V gave up 6 bases and J gave up 7 bases, with 19 bases separating them. Germline V CDR1 and CDR2: SGHVS, FQNEAQ. The CDR3 loop spans 15 amino acids. The chain's CDR3 is CASSYRLGVGNEQFF. The DNA of the CDR3 is TGTGCCAGCAGTTATAGACTAGGGGTGGGGAATGAGCAGTTCTTC.

The rearrangement links TRBV2 to TRBJ2-7; D unclear. The CDR3 loop spans 11 amino acids. The V and J ends lost 6 bases and 7 bases respectively, with 10 bases between them. In germline, CDR1 is SNHLY, CDR2 FYNNEI. CDR3 DNA sequence: TGTGCCAGCAGAGTCCAAGGGGAGCAGTACTTC. Translating it yields CASRVQGEQYF.

V usage is TRBV6-5 and J usage is TRBJ1-1, with D possibly TRBD1 on 6 matching bases. V gave up 4 bases and J gave up 3 bases, with 12 bases separating them. The CDR3 has 14 residues. Germline V gene data show CDR1 as MNHEY and CDR2 as SVGAGI. The CDR3 reads CASSFLGGHTEAFF. DNA for the CDR3: TGTGCCAGCAGTTTCCTCGGGGGGCACACTGAAGCTTTCTTT.

Turning to this clone: Mismatch with germline at one junction end may stem from a read error. This chain connects TRBV5-4 to TRBJ1-4, with TRBD1 matching 7 bases. The length of the CDR3 is 16 residues. Germline assignment: CDR1 SGHNT and CDR2 YYREEE (reference sequence). As DNA, the CDR3 is TGTGCCAGCAGCACCATTCCGGGACAGATAAATGAAGAACTGTTTTTT. It translates to CASSTIPGQINEELFF.

A remark on this clone: One junction end disagrees with the germline gene, perhaps due to a read error. This sequence joins TRBV4-1 and TRBJ1-4; D possibly corresponds to TRBD1 (5 bases). The CDR3 spans 14 residues. Germline CDR1 is MGHRA and CDR2 is YSYEKL. The CDR3: CASSPWTTNEKLFF. In nucleotides, the CDR3 is TGCGCCAGCAGCCCATGGACAACAAATGAAAAACTGTTTTTT.

V usage is TRBV21-1 and J usage is TRBJ1-1; the table assigns TRBD1, which was not confirmed against the DNA. TRBV21-1 corresponds to a pseudogene. CDR3 size: 18 residues. CDR3 in DNA: TGTGCCAGCAGCAAAGACCGGACAGGGGAGGAAATGAGCACTGAAGCTTTCTTT. Encoded protein: CASSKDRTGEEMSTEAFF.

The chain combines TRBV5-1 with TRBJ2-3, with TRBD1 matching over 12 bases. Germline-derived CDR1 and CDR2 are SGHRS and YFSETQ. The CDR3 length is 16 residues. V lost 0 bases and J lost 2; bases outside the gene matches: 1. The CDR3 DNA sequence: TGCGCCAGCAGCTTGGGGGGACAGGGGGCCACAGATACGCAGTATTTT. The encoded protein is CASSLGGQGATDTQYF.

The CDR3 region is CASSLSWGGQVFTF. CDR3 DNA: TGTGCCAGCAGTTTATCGTGGGGGGGACAGGTCTTCACCTTC. This chain links TRBV27 with TRBJ1-2, with 8 bases fitting TRBD1. V shed 0 bases, J shed 13 bases, and the junction held 10 bases outside the gene matches. The CDR3 is 14 amino acids. Germline V gives CDR1 MNHEY, CDR2 SMNVEV (reference sequence).

The CDR3 DNA reads TGCGCCAGCAGCCAAGAAGTGGACTCCCCAGGGAGGAATGAGCAGTTCTTC. Translation: CASSQEVDSPGRNEQFF. The chain combines TRBV4-3 with TRBJ2-1; possible D gene TRBD2, 6 bases. Between the trimmed V and J ends, which lost 0 bases and 7 bases, there was a span of 19 bases. The germline gives CDR1 LGHNA, CDR2 YSLEER. The CDR3 length is 17 residues.

This chain joins TRBV9 and TRBJ1-2; 7 bases match TRBD1. The CDR3 extends over 13 amino acids. V gave up 3 bases and J gave up 8 bases; unmatched junction bases: 7. CDR1 and CDR2 (germline): SGDLS, YYNGEE. The CDR3 bases are TGTGCCAGCAGCGCCGGACAGGTTTTAGGCTACACCTTC. It codes for CASSAGQVLGYTF.

This clone is a singleton in its sample. V is TRBV5-4 and J is TRBJ1-2; D unresolved. CDR1 is SGHNT, CDR2 YYREEE, per germline (reference sequence). The CDR3 extends over 12 amino acids. The V and J ends lost 2 bases and 3 bases respectively, with 5 bases between them. The CDR3 region has the DNA TGTGCCAGCAGCTTCCAACACTATGGCTACACCTTC. Translating gives CASSFQHYGYTF.